These 24 T cell receptor beta chains share one sample of origin, sequenced in a study of T cell responses to AZD1222 COVID-19 vaccine (dated by TCRdb to 2020 to 2022). The library was made by the immunoSEQ multiplex PCR assay. TCRdb limited this immuneACCESS table to in-frame rearrangements with V and J called. A share of clones is missing; checked studies link under half to unresolved V genes, and the rest is unexplained. The sample table lists more than 150,000 clones, 94% of them with a count of one. The leading ten clones occupy about 1.5% of the sample. The meaning of the sample's time point label: about 28 days (+/-7) after the second vaccine dose. Sequenced material: peripheral blood, taken 28 days after the second AZD1222 dose. The source is an adult who received the AZD1222 COVID-19 vaccine.

The V call is TRBV5-1, the J call TRBJ1-3; D perhaps matches TRBD1 (6 bases). Germline assignment: CDR1 SGHRS and CDR2 YFSETQ. V was trimmed by 0 bases and J by 2 bases, leaving 15 bases between them. The CDR3 length is 17 residues. The CDR3 DNA sequence: TGCGCCAGCAGCTTGGGGTCTACAGGGTGGACTGGAAACACCATATATTTT. Protein: CASSLGSTGWTGNTIYF.

The chain combines TRBV9 with TRBJ2-7; 7 bases fit TRBD2. V shed 0 bases, J shed 8 bases, and the junction held 11 bases outside the gene matches. The CDR3 length is 15 residues. Germline CDR1 and CDR2: SGDLS and YYNGEE. CDR3 sequence reads: CASSVAASGEYKQYF. The CDR3, as DNA: TGTGCCAGCAGCGTAGCGGCTAGCGGAGAATACAAGCAGTACTTC.

This clone was observed a single time. This rearrangement joins TRBV12-3 or TRBV12-4 to TRBJ2-5; TRBD1 agrees at 7 bases. The CDR3 length is 13 residues. J was trimmed by 3 bases and V by 6 bases; bases with no gene match: 4. The CDR3 loop reads CASRIGQEETQYF. CDR3 sequence (DNA): TGTGCCAGCAGAATAGGACAGGAAGAGACCCAGTACTTC.

The chain couples TRBV6-2 or TRBV6-3 to TRBJ2-2, with no clear D. CDR3 length equals 10 residues. V lost 5 bases and J 13 bases, leaving 8 bases between the germline ends. Germline CDR1 is MNHEY and CDR2 is SVGEGT. For the CDR3, the DNA is TGTGCCAGCAGTCCCCTGTCGCTGTTTTTT. It is translated as CASSPLSLFF.

This chain uses TRBV7-9 with TRBJ1-3, with D perhaps matching TRBD1 (5 bases). Germline loops: CDR1 SEHNR, CDR2 FQNEAQ (reference sequence). V shed 8 bases and J shed 3 bases, with 11 bases lying between them. CDR3 length: 13 residues. CDR3 sequence (DNA): TGTGCCAGCCGGGGGAACATTGGAAACACCATATATTTT. This gives the protein CASRGNIGNTIYF.

The V call is TRBV7-8, the J call TRBJ1-1; a possible D gene is TRBD1 (6 bases). The germline V gene encodes CDR1 SGHVS and CDR2 FQNEAQ. V was pared by 1 base and J by 11 bases, with 11 bases between. The CDR3 is made up of 12 amino acids. The CDR3 DNA sequence: TGTGCCAGCAGCTTAGACAGGGTGTGGGCTTTCTTT. As protein: CASSLDRVWAFF.

The V gene is TRBV18, the J gene TRBJ1-2; 8 bases line up with TRBD1. After removal of 6 bases from V and 3 bases from J, the junction contained 12 bases not matched to a gene. Germline CDR1 reads KGHSH; CDR2 reads LQKENI. The CDR3 spans 16 residues. CDR3 bases: TGTGCCAGCTCCAATAGTCAGGGGGCTTTGGACTATGGCTACACCTTC. The encoded protein is CASSNSQGALDYGYTF.

This chain links TRBV4-3 with TRBJ2-3; 11 nucleotides agree with TRBD2. Germline trimming cut 1 base from V and 2 bases from J; bases unmatched to any gene: 2. The V gene's germline CDR1 is LGHNA and CDR2 YSLEER. The CDR3 runs 16 residues. The CDR3 loop is CASSQVAGGTTDTQYF. The DNA for the CDR3 is TGCGCCAGCAGCCAAGTAGCGGGGGGGACCACAGATACGCAGTATTTT.

V gene TRBV7-2 combines with J gene TRBJ2-1, with D possibly TRBD2 on 7 matching bases. The CDR3 covers 14 residues. The V gene's germline CDR1 is SGHTA and CDR2 FQGNSA. V lost 0 bases to trimming and J lost 7 bases, with 10 bases between them. CDR3 region: CASSLAGGGNEQFF. For the CDR3, the DNA is TGTGCCAGCAGCTTAGCGGGAGGGGGTAATGAGCAGTTCTTC.

This rearrangement joins TRBV11-2 to TRBJ2-7, with D perhaps TRBD1 (6 bases). This CDR3 has 15 residues. V was shortened by 5 bases and J by 3 bases, with 17 bases between the two germline ends. Looked up from germline, CDR1 is SGHAT and CDR2 is FQNNGV. CDR3 DNA sequence: TGTGCCAGCAGCATACCGACTTTACAGGGCTACGAGCAGTACTTC. It is translated as CASSIPTLQGYEQYF. Using reference TRBV11-2 and TRBJ2-7 for the parts outside the CDR3, the full variable domain is EAGVAQSPRYKIIEKRQSVAFWCNPISGHATLYWYQQILGQGPKLLIQFQNNGVVDDSQLPKDRFSAERLKGVDSTLKIQPAKLEDSAVYLCASSIPTLQGYEQYFGPGTRLTVT.

The chain joins TRBV6-5 to TRBJ1-5; 8 positions match TRBD1. V shed 7 bases and J 2 bases; nucleotides not matched to a gene: 1. Germline loops: CDR1 MNHEY, CDR2 SVGAGI. The CDR3 runs 13 residues. The CDR3 protein is CASKTGGNQPQHF. The CDR3 nucleotides are TGTGCCAGCAAGACAGGGGGCAATCAGCCCCAGCATTTT.

The rearrangement links TRBV28 to TRBJ1-6; perhaps TRBD1 as D (6 bases). V was pared by 10 bases and J by 5 bases, with 18 bases between. The germline V gene encodes CDR1 MDHEN and CDR2 SYDVKM. The CDR3 totals 15 residues. CDR3 region: CAIPSRQENNSPLHF. In DNA, the CDR3 is TGTGCCATCCCCTCTCGACAGGAGAATAATTCACCCCTCCACTTT. The full variable domain, with the rest looked up from reference TRBV28 and TRBJ1-6, is DVKVTQSSRYLVKRTGEKVFLECVQDMDHENMFWYRQDPGLGLRLIYFSYDVKMKEKGDIPEGYSVSREKKERFSLILESASTNQTSMYLCAIPSRQENNSPLHFGNGTRLTVT.

This chain connects TRBV27 to TRBJ2-3, with TRBD2 matching 13 bases. With V trimmed by 4 bases and J by 7 bases, 11 bases remained unmatched. Germline values: CDR1 MNHEY, CDR2 SMNVEV (reference sequence). The CDR3 consists of 17 residues. CDR3 protein: CASSSPTSGGALHTQYF. CDR3 bases: TGTGCCAGCAGTTCCCCTACTAGCGGGGGGGCTCTACATACGCAGTATTTT.

V usage is TRBV15 and J usage is TRBJ1-2; the D is unclear. The CDR3 is 15 amino acids. Trimming pared 1 base from V and 4 bases from J, leaving 13 bases between. Germline-derived CDR1 and CDR2 are LNHNV and YYDKDF (reference sequence). DNA for the CDR3: TGTGCCACCAGCAGAGCTGGAGTCAGAATCTATGGCTACACCTTC. The encoded protein is CATSRAGVRIYGYTF.

This clone has a handful of counts. The chain couples TRBV7-2 to TRBJ1-4, with no clear D. The CDR3 runs to 12 residues. Germline values: CDR1 SGHTA, CDR2 FQGNSA. V was cut by 2 bases and J by 6 bases, with 4 bases left in between. The CDR3 spells CASSLLDEKLFF. The CDR3 coding sequence is TGTGCCAGCAGCTTATTGGATGAAAAACTGTTTTTT. Filled out from reference TRBV7-2 and TRBJ1-4, the complete variable domain reads GAGVSQSPSNKVTEKGKDVELRCDPISGHTALYWYRQSLGQGLEFLIYFQGNSAPDKSGLPSDRFSAERTGGSVSTLTIQRTQQEDSAVYLCASSLLDEKLFFGSGTQLSVL.

The chain uses TRBV19 and TRBJ1-5, with a tentative D call TRBD1 (6 bases). Germline-derived CDR1 and CDR2 are LNHDA and SQIVND (reference sequence). The V and J ends lost 10 bases and 7 bases respectively, with 23 bases between them. There are 15 residues in the CDR3. Here the CDR3 reads CATSQIGGAEQPQHF. In DNA, the CDR3 is TGTGCCACCTCCCAGATCGGGGGCGCAGAGCAGCCCCAGCATTTT.

The chain couples TRBV6-5 to TRBJ2-7; TRBD1 matches 7 bases. The J segment lost 0 bases and the V segment lost 5 bases, leaving 7 bases of the junction unmatched. The germline gives CDR1 MNHEY, CDR2 SVGAGI. The CDR3 totals 15 residues. The CDR3 sequence is CASSKPGQNSYEQYF. The CDR3 nucleotides read TGTGCCAGCAGTAAACCGGGACAGAACTCCTACGAGCAGTACTTC.

The genes are TRBV6-5 and TRBJ1-2, with 10 bases matching TRBD1. Germline CDR1 and CDR2: MNHEY and SVGAGI. There are 15 residues in the CDR3. The junction had 10 bases not matched to a gene; V was cut back by 5 bases and J by 7 bases. The CDR3 DNA follows: TGTGCCAGCAGTACTGGGGGGACAGGGGTCGGTGGCTACACCTTC. The encoded protein is CASSTGGTGVGGYTF.

Here the CDR3 DNA reads TGTGCCAGCAGCGTAGGACAGGGGTTGGGCGAGACCCAGTACTTC. This encodes CASSVGQGLGETQYF. The V gene is TRBV9, the J gene TRBJ2-5; 8 nucleotides agree with TRBD1. The germline gives CDR1 SGDLS, CDR2 YYNGEE. CDR3 length equals 15 residues. Unmatched junction bases numbered 6, after V lost 0 bases and J lost 5 bases. Drawing the rest from reference TRBV9 and TRBJ2-5, the complete variable domain is DSGVTQTPKHLITATGQRVTLRCSPRSGDLSVYWYQQSLDQGLQFLIQYYNGEERAKGNILERFSAQQFPDLHSELNLSSLELGDSALYFCASSVGQGLGETQYFGPGTRLLVL.

The V call is TRBV3-1 (or the pseudogene TRBV3-2), the J call TRBJ1-1; TRBD1 matches 8 bases. V shed 8 bases and J 3 bases; nucleotides not matched to a gene: 5. This CDR3 is 13 amino acids long. Germline V CDR1 and CDR2: LGHDT, YNNKEL (reference sequence). The CDR3 spells CASGQGRYTEAFF. CDR3 DNA: TGTGCCAGCGGACAGGGAAGGTACACTGAAGCTTTCTTT.

This chain uses TRBV28 with TRBJ2-7, with a weak D call TRBD1 (6 bases). Germline CDR1 is MDHEN and CDR2 is SYDVKM. V dropped 6 bases and J dropped 0 bases, with 18 bases sitting between them. There are 16 residues in the CDR3. The CDR3 DNA follows: TGTGCCAGCAGGAGTACCGGGACACCTAGCTCCTACGAGCAGTACTTC. Encoded protein: CASRSTGTPSSYEQYF.

CDR3 region: CTSSQGREGLGNEQYF. The CDR3 DNA sequence: TGCACCAGCAGCCAAGGACGGGAGGGCCTCGGGAACGAGCAGTACTTC. The V gene is TRBV1, the J gene TRBJ2-7; TRBD2, the D gene given by the table, was not confirmed from the DNA. TRBV1 is tagged as a pseudogene. The CDR3 is 16 residues long.

This chain joins TRBV28 and TRBJ2-7; D ambiguous. Germline V CDR1 and CDR2: MDHEN, SYDVKM. V was clipped by 7 bases and J by 0 bases, with 7 bases between them. The CDR3 extends over 12 amino acids. The CDR3 spells CASNSPSYEQYF. CDR3 DNA sequence: TGTGCCAGCAACAGTCCCTCCTACGAGCAGTACTTC.

V is TRBV19 and J is TRBJ1-5; the D gene is possibly TRBD1 (5 bases). The ends were cut back, 6 bases at V and 0 bases at J, with 12 bases in the middle. Germline-derived CDR1 and CDR2 are LNHDA and SQIVND (reference sequence). The CDR3 spans 15 residues. In DNA form, the CDR3 reads TGTGCCAGTAGGAGACAGTACGGTAGCAATCAGCCCCAGCATTTT. Translated: CASRRQYGSNQPQHF.